The clone carrying this T cell receptor (beta chain) occurred a few times. Its antigen remains unknown. These data belong to a study of CD8 T cells in ankylosing spondylitis. CDR3 length equals 15 residues. CDR1 and CDR2 from the germline V gene are SGHTA and FQGNSA. With 3 bases removed from V and 4 bases from J, the gap between germline ends came to 10 bases. TCRdb re-called the 5' RACE reads with MiXCR, one entry per CDR3 protein. The table includes hundreds of thousands of distinct CDR3 sequences, 12% detected once. Findings of the study overall: Seemingly characteristic of ankylosing spondylitis blood was a TCR beta motif consisting of under ten highly homologous variants. Within matched ankylosing spondylitis synovial fluid, disease-linked clones were reportedly significantly enriched. CD8+ disease-linked clones were present at relatively low frequencies in blood.

V is TRBV7-2 and J is TRBJ2-6; possibly TRBD1 for D (5 bases). Specimen: blood, either unsorted or a sorted T cell fraction (not recorded which). The clonotype originates from a male donor with ankylosing spondylitis. The CDR3 region has the DNA TGTGCCAGCAGCTTCAGGGTTGGGGGGGCCAACGTCCTGACTTTC. Amino acids: CASSFRVGGANVLTF.